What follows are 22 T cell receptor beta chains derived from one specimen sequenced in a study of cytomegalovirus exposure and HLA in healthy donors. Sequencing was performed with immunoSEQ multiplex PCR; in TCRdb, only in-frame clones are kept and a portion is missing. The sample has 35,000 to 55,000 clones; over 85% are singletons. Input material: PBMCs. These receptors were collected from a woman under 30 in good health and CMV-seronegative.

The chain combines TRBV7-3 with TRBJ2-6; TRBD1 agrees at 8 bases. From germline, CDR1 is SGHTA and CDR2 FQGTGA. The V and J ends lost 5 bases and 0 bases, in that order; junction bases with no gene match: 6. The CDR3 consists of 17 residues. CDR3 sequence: CASSLGQGDSGANVLTF. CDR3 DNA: TGTGCCAGCAGCCTTGGACAGGGAGACTCTGGGGCCAACGTCCTGACTTTC.

The DNA of the CDR3 is TGCAGCGTTGATGGGACTAGCGGGAGGGGTGAGCAGTTCTTC. The encoded protein is CSVDGTSGRGEQFF. The rearrangement joins TRBV29-1 to TRBJ2-1; TRBD2 aligns across 16 bases. From germline, CDR1 is SQVTM and CDR2 ANQGSEA. The CDR3 loop spans 14 amino acids. Unmatched junction bases numbered 2, after V lost 3 bases and J lost 9 bases.

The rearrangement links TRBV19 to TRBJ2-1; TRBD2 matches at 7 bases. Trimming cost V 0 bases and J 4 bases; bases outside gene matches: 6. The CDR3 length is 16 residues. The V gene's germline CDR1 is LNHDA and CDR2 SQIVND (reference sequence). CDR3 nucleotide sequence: TGTGCCAGTAGTATAGATCAGCGGGGCGCTTACAATGAGCAGTTCTTC. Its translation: CASSIDQRGAYNEQFF.

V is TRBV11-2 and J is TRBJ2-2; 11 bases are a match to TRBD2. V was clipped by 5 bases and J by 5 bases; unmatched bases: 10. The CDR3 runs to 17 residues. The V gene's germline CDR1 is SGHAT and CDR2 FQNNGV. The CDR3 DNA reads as TGTGCCAGCAGCCCGTTAGCGGGAGGGCCCTTAACCGGGGAGCTGTTTTTT. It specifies CASSPLAGGPLTGELFF.

The CDR3 DNA reads TGTGCCAGTAGTCTGCTCCCGACTAGCTCTCAGGAGACCCAGTACTTC. Translating it yields CASSLLPTSSQETQYF. This rearrangement joins TRBV19 to TRBJ2-5, with TRBD2 matching over 7 bases. The J segment lost 5 bases and the V segment lost 5 bases, leaving 14 bases of the junction unmatched. This CDR3 contains 16 residues. From germline, CDR1 is LNHDA and CDR2 SQIVND (reference sequence). Full variable domain (rest looked up from reference TRBV19 and TRBJ2-5): DGGITQSPKYLFRKEGQNVTLSCEQNLNHDAMYWYRQDPGQGLRLIYYSQIVNDFQKGDIAEGYSVSREKKESFPLTVTSAQKNPTAFYLCASSLLPTSSQETQYFGPGTRLLVL.

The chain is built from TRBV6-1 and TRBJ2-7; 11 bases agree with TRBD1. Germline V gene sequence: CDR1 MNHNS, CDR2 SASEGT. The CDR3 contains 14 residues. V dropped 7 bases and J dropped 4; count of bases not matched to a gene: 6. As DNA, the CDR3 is TGTGCCAGCACTCAGGACAGGGGGCAATACGAGCAGTACTTC. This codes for CASTQDRGQYEQYF.

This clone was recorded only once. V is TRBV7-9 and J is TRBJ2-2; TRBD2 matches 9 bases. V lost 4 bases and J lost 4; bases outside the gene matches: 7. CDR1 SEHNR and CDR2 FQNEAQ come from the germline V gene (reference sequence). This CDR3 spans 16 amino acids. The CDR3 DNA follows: TGTGCCAGCAGCTCTCCAAGCGGGGGGATCACCGGGGAGCTGTTTTTT. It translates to CASSSPSGGITGELFF. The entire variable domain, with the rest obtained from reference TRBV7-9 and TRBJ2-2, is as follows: DTGVSQNPRHKITKRGQNVTFRCDPISEHNRLYWYRQTLGQGPEFLTYFQNEAQLEKSRLLSDRFSAERPKGSFSTLEIQRTEQGDSAMYLCASSSPSGGITGELFFGEGSRLTVL.

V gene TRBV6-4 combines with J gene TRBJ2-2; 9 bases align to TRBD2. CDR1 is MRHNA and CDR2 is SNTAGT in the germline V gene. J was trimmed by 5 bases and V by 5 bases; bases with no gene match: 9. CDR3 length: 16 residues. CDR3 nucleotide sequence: TGTGCCAGCAGTCCCCGGTGGCTAGCGGGAACCGGGGAGCTGTTTTTT. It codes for CASSPRWLAGTGELFF.

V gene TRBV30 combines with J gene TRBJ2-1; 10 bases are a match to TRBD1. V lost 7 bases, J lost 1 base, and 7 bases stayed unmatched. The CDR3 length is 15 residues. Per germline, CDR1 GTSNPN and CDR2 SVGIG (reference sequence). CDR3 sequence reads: CASVGQGKSYNEQFF. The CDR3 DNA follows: TGTGCCTCGGTGGGACAGGGGAAGTCCTACAATGAGCAGTTCTTC.

The CDR3 DNA follows: TGTGCCAGCAGTTCCCTAGCTGAGGGCTACAATGAGCAGTTCTTC. Its protein product is CASSSLAEGYNEQFF. The chain couples TRBV6-5 to TRBJ2-1, with a tentative D call TRBD2 (5 bases). The germline V gene encodes CDR1 MNHEY and CDR2 SVGAGI. The CDR3 totals 15 residues. The V end was cut by 4 bases, the J end by 3 bases, with 13 bases between.

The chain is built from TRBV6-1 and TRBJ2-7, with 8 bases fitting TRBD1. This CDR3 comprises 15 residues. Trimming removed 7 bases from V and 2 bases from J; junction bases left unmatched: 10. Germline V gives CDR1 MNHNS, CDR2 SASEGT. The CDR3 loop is CASIRGTGHTYEQYF. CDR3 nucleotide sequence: TGTGCCAGCATCCGTGGGACAGGTCATACCTACGAGCAGTACTTC.

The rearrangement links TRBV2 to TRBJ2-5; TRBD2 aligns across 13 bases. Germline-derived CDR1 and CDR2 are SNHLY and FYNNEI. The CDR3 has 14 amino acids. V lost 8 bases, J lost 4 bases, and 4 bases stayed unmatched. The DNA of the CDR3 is TGTGCCAGCGAAGGACTAGCGGGAGTAGAGACCCAGTACTTC. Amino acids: CASEGLAGVETQYF.

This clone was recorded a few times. CDR3 nucleotides: TGTGCCAGCAGCTTAGTAGACAGACGTGATATCACCTTC. It translates to CASSLVDRRDITF. The chain links TRBV7-6 to TRBJ1-2; TRBD1 is a possible D gene (5 bases). Trimming left V 1 base short and J 13 bases short, with 16 bases between. Germline V gene data show CDR1 as SGHVS and CDR2 as FNYEAQ. The CDR3 totals 13 residues.

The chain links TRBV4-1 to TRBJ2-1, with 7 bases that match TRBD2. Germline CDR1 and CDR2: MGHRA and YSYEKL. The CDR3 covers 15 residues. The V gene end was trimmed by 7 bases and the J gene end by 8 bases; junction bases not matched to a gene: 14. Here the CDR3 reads CASKKTSTSTDEQFF. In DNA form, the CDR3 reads TGCGCCAGCAAGAAGACTAGCACATCTACGGATGAGCAGTTCTTC.

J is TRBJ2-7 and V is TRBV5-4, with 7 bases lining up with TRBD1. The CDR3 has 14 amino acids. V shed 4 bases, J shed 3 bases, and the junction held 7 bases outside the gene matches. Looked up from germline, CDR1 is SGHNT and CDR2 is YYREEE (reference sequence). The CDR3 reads CASSAQQGIYEQYF. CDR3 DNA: TGTGCCAGCAGCGCGCAACAGGGGATCTACGAGCAGTACTTC.

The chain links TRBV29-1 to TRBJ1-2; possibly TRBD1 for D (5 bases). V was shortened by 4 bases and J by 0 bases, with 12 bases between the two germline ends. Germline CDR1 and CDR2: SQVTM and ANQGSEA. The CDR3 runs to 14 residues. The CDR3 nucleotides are TGCAGCGTTGCTCAGGGCCTAGCTAACTATGGCTACACCTTC. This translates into CSVAQGLANYGYTF. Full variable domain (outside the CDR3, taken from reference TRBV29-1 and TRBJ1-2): SAVISQKPSRDICQRGTSLTIQCQVDSQVTMMFWYRQQPGQSLTLIATANQGSEATYESGFVIDKFPISRPNLTFSTLTVSNMSPEDSSIYLCSVAQGLANYGYTFGSGTRLTVV.

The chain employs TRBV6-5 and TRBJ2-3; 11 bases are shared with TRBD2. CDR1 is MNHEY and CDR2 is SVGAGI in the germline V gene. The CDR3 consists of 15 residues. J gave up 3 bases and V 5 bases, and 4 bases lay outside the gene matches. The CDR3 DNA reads TGTGCCAGCAGTATAGCGGGAGGGAGAACAGATACGCAGTATTTT. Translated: CASSIAGGRTDTQYF.

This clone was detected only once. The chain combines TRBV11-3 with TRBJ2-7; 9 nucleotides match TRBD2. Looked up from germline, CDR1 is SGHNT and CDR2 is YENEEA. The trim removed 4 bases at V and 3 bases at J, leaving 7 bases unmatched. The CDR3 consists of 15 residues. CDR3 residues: CASSYLAGGRYEQYF. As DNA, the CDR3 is TGTGCCAGCAGCTACCTTGCGGGAGGGCGCTACGAGCAGTACTTC.

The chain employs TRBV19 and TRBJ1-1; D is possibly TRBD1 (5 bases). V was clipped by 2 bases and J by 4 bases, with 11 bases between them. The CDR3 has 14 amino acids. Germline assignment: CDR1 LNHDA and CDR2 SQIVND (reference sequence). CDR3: CASSISGVSTEAFF. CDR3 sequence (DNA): TGTGCCAGTAGTATATCGGGGGTGAGCACTGAAGCTTTCTTT. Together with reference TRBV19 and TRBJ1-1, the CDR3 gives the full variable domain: DGGITQSPKYLFRKEGQNVTLSCEQNLNHDAMYWYRQDPGQGLRLIYYSQIVNDFQKGDIAEGYSVSREKKESFPLTVTSAQKNPTAFYLCASSISGVSTEAFFGQGTRLTVV.

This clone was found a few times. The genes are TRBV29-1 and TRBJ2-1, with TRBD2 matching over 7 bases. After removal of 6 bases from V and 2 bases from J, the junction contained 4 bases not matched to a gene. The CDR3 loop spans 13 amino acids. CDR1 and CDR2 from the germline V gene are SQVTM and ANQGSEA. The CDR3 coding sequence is TGCAGCGTACTAGCGACGACCTACAATGAGCAGTTCTTC. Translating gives CSVLATTYNEQFF.

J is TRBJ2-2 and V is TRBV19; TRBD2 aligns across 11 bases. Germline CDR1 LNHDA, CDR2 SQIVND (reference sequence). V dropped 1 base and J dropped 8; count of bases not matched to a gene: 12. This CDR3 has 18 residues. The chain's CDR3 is CASSIAGRLAGSMGELFF. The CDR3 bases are TGTGCCAGTAGTATAGCCGGTAGACTAGCGGGAAGTATGGGGGAGCTGTTTTTT.

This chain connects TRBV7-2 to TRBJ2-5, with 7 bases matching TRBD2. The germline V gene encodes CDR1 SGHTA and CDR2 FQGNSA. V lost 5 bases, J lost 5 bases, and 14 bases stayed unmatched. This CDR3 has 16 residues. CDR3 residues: CASSPDRRGGRETQYF. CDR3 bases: TGTGCCAGCAGCCCCGATAGACGGGGAGGGCGCGAGACCCAGTACTTC.